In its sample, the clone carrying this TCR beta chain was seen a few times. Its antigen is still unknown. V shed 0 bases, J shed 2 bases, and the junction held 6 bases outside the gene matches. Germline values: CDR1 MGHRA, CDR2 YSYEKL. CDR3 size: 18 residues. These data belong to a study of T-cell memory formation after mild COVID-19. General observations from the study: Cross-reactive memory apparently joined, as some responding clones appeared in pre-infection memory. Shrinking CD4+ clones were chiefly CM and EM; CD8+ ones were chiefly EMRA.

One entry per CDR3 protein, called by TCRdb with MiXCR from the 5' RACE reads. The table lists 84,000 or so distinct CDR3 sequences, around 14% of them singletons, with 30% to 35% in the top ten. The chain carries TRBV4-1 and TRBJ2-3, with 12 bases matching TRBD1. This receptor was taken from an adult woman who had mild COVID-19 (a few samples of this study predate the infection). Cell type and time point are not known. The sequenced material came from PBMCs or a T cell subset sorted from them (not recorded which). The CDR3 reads CASSQDGTGGYSTDTQYF. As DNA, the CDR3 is TGCGCCAGCAGCCAAGATGGGACAGGGGGCTACTCCACAGATACGCAGTATTTT.